Following are 18 T cell receptor beta chains from one sample sequenced in a study of shared clonotypes between healthy human individuals. This table comes from immunoSEQ multiplex PCR, and its TCRdb copy is limited to in-frame clones, with some not included. The sample lists about 2.4 million clones, around nine tenths occurring once. The sequenced sample was naive CD4+ T cells sorted from blood. Noted subset: CD45RA+ positively selected. The receptors originated from a man aged 18 to 30 in good health.

The rearrangement links TRBV5-1 to TRBJ2-5, with D perhaps matching TRBD1 (5 bases). CDR3 length: 14 residues. Per germline, CDR1 SGHRS and CDR2 YFSETQ. Trimming stripped 4 bases from V and 3 bases from J, with 13 bases between. CDR3 in DNA: TGCGCCAGCAGCCGTATGGACACAAAAGAGACCCAGTACTTC. Protein sequence: CASSRMDTKETQYF.

The chain links TRBV30 to TRBJ2-5, with D tentatively TRBD1 or TRBD2 (5 bases each). The length of the CDR3 is 13 residues. V lost 4 bases and J lost 5, with 14 bases in between. Germline CDR1 is GTSNPN and CDR2 is SVGIG (reference sequence). CDR3 sequence (DNA): TGTGCCTGGAATAGGGGAGAAAGGGAGACCCAGTACTTC. It specifies CAWNRGERETQYF.

The rearrangement joins TRBV5-6 to TRBJ2-1; 11 bases map to TRBD2. Germline CDR1 is SGHDT and CDR2 is YYEEEE. V gave up 4 bases and J gave up 5 bases; unmatched junction bases: 8. The CDR3 extends over 16 amino acids. Written as DNA, the CDR3 is TGTGCCAGCAGCCCAATACTAGCGGGAGATAACAATGAGCAGTTCTTC. It yields the protein CASSPILAGDNNEQFF.

On this clone itself: Distinct nucleotide sequences in the sample also encode this CDR3. The V and J genes are TRBV18 and TRBJ2-2, with 7 bases fitting TRBD2. V gave up 2 bases and J gave up 3 bases; unmatched junction bases: 3. The CDR3 has 15 amino acids. The germline gives CDR1 KGHSH, CDR2 LQKENI. CDR3 sequence reads: CASSPNRGDTGELFF. CDR3 bases: TGTGCCAGCTCACCAAACCGGGGGGACACCGGGGAGCTGTTTTTT.

This chain links TRBV7-2 with TRBJ1-6, with D perhaps TRBD1 (5 bases). The CDR3 runs 15 residues. The germline V and J ends were trimmed by 5 bases and 5 bases, with 13 bases remaining between them. Germline CDR1 and CDR2: SGHTA and FQGNSA. Written as DNA, the CDR3 is TGTGCCAGCAGCCCGGGGACTTACCATAATTCACCCCTCCACTTT. This codes for CASSPGTYHNSPLHF.

This clone was recorded once. The J gene is TRBJ1-2, the V gene TRBV5-6, with D unresolved. The V and J ends lost 3 bases and 0 bases respectively, with 12 bases between them. Germline assignment: CDR1 SGHDT and CDR2 YYEEEE. CDR3 size: 15 residues. The CDR3 region is CASSWREASNYGYTF. CDR3 coding DNA: TGTGCCAGCAGCTGGAGGGAGGCGTCTAACTATGGCTACACCTTC.

The rearrangement joins TRBV5-6 to TRBJ2-7; 8 bases are a match to TRBD1. CDR1 and CDR2 (germline): SGHDT, YYEEEE. CDR3 length: 14 residues. V was clipped by 4 bases and J by 1 base; unmatched bases: 4. CDR3: CASSTRTGSYEQYF. CDR3 in DNA: TGTGCCAGCAGCACCAGGACAGGGTCCTACGAGCAGTACTTC.

The chain joins TRBV29-1 to TRBJ2-7, with 9 bases aligning to TRBD2. This CDR3 comprises 14 residues. The junction had 3 bases not matched to a gene; V was cut back by 0 bases and J by 3 bases. Germline CDR1 is SQVTM and CDR2 is ANQGSEA. The CDR3 here is CSVEDWRGGYEQYF. CDR3 nucleotide sequence: TGCAGCGTTGAAGATTGGCGGGGGGGCTACGAGCAGTACTTC.

The chain is built from TRBV19 and TRBJ2-3; 9 bases are a match to TRBD2. The trim removed 3 bases at V and 4 bases at J, leaving 5 bases unmatched. CDR1 is LNHDA, CDR2 SQIVND, per germline (reference sequence). There are 15 residues in the CDR3. The CDR3 coding sequence is TGTGCCAGTAGTATGAGGACTAGCGTAGCAGATACGCAGTATTTT. Its translation is CASSMRTSVADTQYF.

This chain joins TRBV27 and TRBJ2-7, with D perhaps being TRBD1 or TRBD2 (5 bases each). Looked up from germline, CDR1 is MNHEY and CDR2 is SMNVEV (reference sequence). There are 15 residues in the CDR3. V was clipped by 5 bases and J by 1 base, with 15 bases between them. Here the CDR3 reads CASSQLGVASYEQYF. CDR3 in DNA: TGTGCCAGCAGTCAACTAGGGGTAGCATCCTACGAGCAGTACTTC.

The chain links TRBV19 to TRBJ2-7, with TRBD1 matching over 7 bases. The V gene end was trimmed by 5 bases and the J gene end by 4 bases; junction bases not matched to a gene: 5. This CDR3 region has 13 residues. Germline V gives CDR1 LNHDA, CDR2 SQIVND (reference sequence). This CDR3 reads CASSVQGPYEQYF. The CDR3 nucleotides read TGTGCCAGTAGTGTACAGGGGCCATACGAGCAGTACTTC.

This clone was detected once. The chain joins TRBV19 to TRBJ1-2; perhaps TRBD1 as D (6 bases). Germline V gene lookup returns CDR1 LNHDA and CDR2 SQIVND (reference sequence). V was trimmed by 5 bases and J by 4 bases, leaving 20 bases between them. The CDR3 is made up of 16 amino acids. CDR3 nucleotides: TGTGCCAGTAGTTCGCCGGTAAGGACAGCTTTCTATGGCTACACCTTC. Encoded protein: CASSSPVRTAFYGYTF. The full variable domain, with the rest looked up from reference TRBV19 and TRBJ1-2, is DGGITQSPKYLFRKEGQNVTLSCEQNLNHDAMYWYRQDPGQGLRLIYYSQIVNDFQKGDIAEGYSVSREKKESFPLTVTSAQKNPTAFYLCASSSPVRTAFYGYTFGSGTRLTVV.

Concerning this clone itself: The same CDR3 can be traced to other DNA sequences in this sample. The chain carries TRBV2 and TRBJ1-5; TRBD1 might be the D (6 bases). V lost 6 bases and J lost 1, with 10 bases in between. This CDR3 spans 14 amino acids. Germline-derived CDR1 and CDR2 are SNHLY and FYNNEI. This CDR3 is CASSSQGSNQPQHF. The CDR3 region has the DNA TGTGCCAGCAGCTCACAGGGAAGCAATCAGCCCCAGCATTTT.

The chain uses TRBV6-1 and TRBJ2-3; 14 bases match TRBD2. The CDR3 runs to 17 residues. CDR1 MNHNS and CDR2 SASEGT come from the germline V gene. J gave up 4 bases and V 4 bases, and 7 bases lay outside the gene matches. CDR3 region: CASSARLAGGQSDTQYF. The CDR3 nucleotides are TGTGCCAGCAGTGCTCGACTAGCGGGGGGGCAGTCAGATACGCAGTATTTT.

As concerns this clone: This sample also contains other DNA sequences that code for the same CDR3. The rearrangement joins TRBV5-4 to TRBJ2-7; TRBD2 is a possible D gene (6 bases). CDR3 length equals 13 residues. With 0 bases removed from V and 4 bases from J, the gap between germline ends came to 8 bases. CDR1 and CDR2 from the germline V gene are SGHNT and YYREEE (reference sequence). CDR3 in amino acids: CASSLVGGYEQYF. In nucleotides, the CDR3 is TGTGCCAGCAGCTTGGTTGGGGGGTACGAGCAGTACTTC.

The chain has TRBV4-2 and TRBJ2-3, with 8 bases identical to TRBD2. Germline CDR1 and CDR2: LGHNA and YNFKEQ. J was trimmed by 4 bases and V by 3 bases; bases with no gene match: 12. The CDR3 spans 17 residues. The DNA of the CDR3 is TGTGCCAGCAGCCAGAATCTCGGACTAGCAACAGCAGATACGCAGTATTTT. Residues: CASSQNLGLATADTQYF.

This clone has more than one count but fewer than ten. The chain employs TRBV20-1 and TRBJ1-4; D call uncertain. From germline, CDR1 is DFQATT and CDR2 SNEGSKA (reference sequence). V dropped 6 bases and J dropped 6 bases, with 8 bases sitting between them. The CDR3 is 11 amino acids. CDR3 amino acids: CSARQDEKLFF. For the CDR3, the DNA is TGCAGTGCGCGGCAGGATGAAAAACTGTTTTTT.

This clone appeared once. The chain uses TRBV5-1 and TRBJ2-7, with TRBD1 identical over 10 bases. V trimming: 4 bases; J trimming: 4 bases; junction bases outside the gene matches: 8. The CDR3 runs to 15 residues. Germline assignment: CDR1 SGHRS and CDR2 YFSETQ. The CDR3 protein is CASSLRQGAVYEQYF. CDR3 DNA sequence: TGCGCCAGCAGCCTGAGACAGGGGGCTGTGTACGAGCAGTACTTC.